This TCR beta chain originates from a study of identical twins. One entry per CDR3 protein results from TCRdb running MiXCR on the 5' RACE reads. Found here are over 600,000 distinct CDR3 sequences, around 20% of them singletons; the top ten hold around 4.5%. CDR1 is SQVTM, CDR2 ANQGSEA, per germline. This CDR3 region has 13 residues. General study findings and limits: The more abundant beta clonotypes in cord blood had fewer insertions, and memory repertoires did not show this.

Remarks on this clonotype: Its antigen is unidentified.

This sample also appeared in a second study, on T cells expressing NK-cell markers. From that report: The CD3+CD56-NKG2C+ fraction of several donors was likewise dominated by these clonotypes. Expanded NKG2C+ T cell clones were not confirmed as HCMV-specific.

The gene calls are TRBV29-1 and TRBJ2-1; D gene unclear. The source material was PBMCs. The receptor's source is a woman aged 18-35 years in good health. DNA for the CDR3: TGCAGTGTTAGAGGTGGGTCCTACAATGAGCAGTTCTTC. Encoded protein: CSVRGGSYNEQFF.